Listed below are T cell receptor beta chains from one sample, sequenced in a study of CD8 T cells in ankylosing spondylitis. TCRdb re-analysed the 5' RACE reads in MiXCR, keeping a single row per CDR3 protein. The sample lists hundreds of thousands of distinct CDR3 sequences, roughly a quarter occurring once. The sample comprised blood, either unsorted or a sorted T cell fraction (not recorded which). These receptors came from a male donor with ankylosing spondylitis. The CDR3 runs from the conserved cysteine through the conserved F or W. Fields, in order: clone size, V gene, D gene, J gene, CDR3 protein, CDR3 DNA. The D gene is left open where the match is weak. Part of the rows lack a size; the others show once, few, many or a class for expanded clones.

clone size: -
V gene: TRBV20-1
D gene: -
J gene: TRBJ2-3
CDR3 protein: CSAPRRVAESTDTQYF
CDR3 DNA: TGCAGTGCTCCCCGCAGGGTAGCGGAAAGCACAGATACGCAGTATTTT

clone size: -
V gene: TRBV5-1
D gene: TRBD1
J gene: TRBJ2-2
CDR3 protein: CASSMGTARGELFF
CDR3 DNA: TGCGCCAGCAGCATGGGGACAGCTCGGGGGGAGCTGTTTTTT

clone size: -
V gene: TRBV2
D gene: -
J gene: TRBJ1-2
CDR3 protein: CASTEAGLGQGYTF
CDR3 DNA: TGTGCCAGCACTGAGGCAGGATTAGGCCAAGGCTACACCTTC

clone size: -
V gene: TRBV12-3/TRBV12-4
D gene: -
J gene: TRBJ1-1
CDR3 protein: CASGGHLNTEAFF
CDR3 DNA: TGTGCCAGCGGGGGACATCTGAACACTGAAGCTTTCTTT

clone size: -
V gene: TRBV5-1
D gene: TRBD1
J gene: TRBJ1-5
CDR3 protein: CASSFESTGGMPQHF
CDR3 DNA: TGCGCCAGCAGCTTTGAGTCGACAGGGGGGATGCCCCAGCATTTT

clone size: few
V gene: TRBV19
D gene: -
J gene: TRBJ2-3
CDR3 protein: CASRSQPSTDTQYF
CDR3 DNA: TGTGCCAGTAGGTCTCAGCCTAGCACAGATACGCAGTATTTT

clone size: -
V gene: TRBV20-1
D gene: TRBD1
J gene: TRBJ2-7
CDR3 protein: CSASWDRVIYEQYF
CDR3 DNA: TGCAGTGCTAGTTGGGACAGGGTTATCTACGAGCAGTACTTC

clone size: -
V gene: TRBV2
D gene: TRBD1
J gene: TRBJ2-3
CDR3 protein: CASRDRSGGTDTQYF
CDR3 DNA: TGTGCCAGCAGGGACAGGTCTGGGGGCACAGATACGCAGTATTTT

clone size: -
V gene: TRBV4-1
D gene: -
J gene: TRBJ1-2
CDR3 protein: CASSAQQGTDGYTF
CDR3 DNA: TGCGCCAGCAGCGCCCAACAGGGAACGGATGGCTACACCTTC

clone size: -
V gene: TRBV5-1
D gene: -
J gene: TRBJ1-1
CDR3 protein: CASSLDKSNTEAFF
CDR3 DNA: TGCGCCAGCAGCTTGGACAAGTCGAACACTGAAGCTTTCTTT

clone size: -
V gene: TRBV12-3/TRBV12-4
D gene: -
J gene: TRBJ1-5
CDR3 protein: CASSSNNPWGFSSADNQPQHF
CDR3 DNA: TGTGCCAGCAGTTCAAACAATCCCTGGGGATTCTCCTCCGCAGACAATCAGCCCCAGCATTTT

clone size: once
V gene: TRBV19
D gene: -
J gene: TRBJ2-3
CDR3 protein: CASSRSGVTDTQYF
CDR3 DNA: TGTGCCAGTAGTAGGAGTGGGGTCACAGATACGCAGTATTTT

clone size: few
V gene: TRBV2
D gene: -
J gene: TRBJ1-2
CDR3 protein: CAVKPDLFYGYTF
CDR3 DNA: TGTGCCGTTAAACCAGATTTGTTTTATGGCTACACCTTC

clone size: few
V gene: TRBV5-1
D gene: -
J gene: TRBJ1-1
CDR3 protein: CASSVRSRGTEAFF
CDR3 DNA: TGCGCCAGCAGCGTACGGTCAAGGGGCACTGAAGCTTTCTTT

clone size: few
V gene: TRBV20-1
D gene: -
J gene: TRBJ1-5
CDR3 protein: CSALAGSNQPQHF
CDR3 DNA: TGCAGTGCCCTTGCAGGGAGCAATCAGCCCCAGCATTTT

clone size: few
V gene: TRBV4-2
D gene: -
J gene: TRBJ2-3
CDR3 protein: CASSQDPQDFGTDTQYF
CDR3 DNA: TGTGCCAGCAGCCAAGATCCCCAGGATTTTGGAACAGATACGCAGTATTTT

clone size: few
V gene: TRBV20-1
D gene: TRBD2
J gene: TRBJ2-1
CDR3 protein: CSASVSGTLNEQFF
CDR3 DNA: TGCAGTGCTAGTGTTAGCGGGACCCTCAATGAGCAGTTCTTC

clone size: -
V gene: TRBV3-1
D gene: -
J gene: TRBJ2-7
CDR3 protein: CASSSFSYEQYF
CDR3 DNA: TGTGCCAGCAGCTCCTTCTCCTACGAGCAGTACTTC

clone size: few
V gene: TRBV5-1
D gene: -
J gene: TRBJ2-3
CDR3 protein: CASSLDWGSADTQYF
CDR3 DNA: TGCGCCAGCAGCTTGGATTGGGGAAGCGCAGATACGCAGTATTTT

clone size: -
V gene: TRBV29-1
D gene: TRBD1
J gene: TRBJ1-3
CDR3 protein: CSGCRARGPNTIYF
CDR3 DNA: TGCAGCGGATGCCGGGCCAGGGGGCCCAACACCATATATTTT

clone size: -
V gene: TRBV20-1
D gene: -
J gene: TRBJ2-7
CDR3 protein: CSARVNPYEQYF
CDR3 DNA: TGCAGTGCTAGAGTCAATCCCTACGAGCAGTACTTC

clone size: many
V gene: TRBV25-1
D gene: -
J gene: TRBJ2-7
CDR3 protein: CASSGGGDEQYF
CDR3 DNA: TGTGCCAGCAGTGGGGGAGGAGACGAGCAGTACTTC

clone size: few
V gene: TRBV7-9
D gene: -
J gene: TRBJ2-6
CDR3 protein: CASSLAGTGANVLTF
CDR3 DNA: TGTGCCAGCAGCTTAGCCGGGACTGGGGCCAACGTCCTGACTTTC

clone size: few
V gene: TRBV15
D gene: TRBD1
J gene: TRBJ2-3
CDR3 protein: CATSEGQGSPDTQYF
CDR3 DNA: TGTGCCACCAGCGAGGGACAGGGGTCTCCAGATACGCAGTATTTT

clone size: -
V gene: TRBV6-4
D gene: TRBD1
J gene: TRBJ2-3
CDR3 protein: CASRERFRTGIRLTSTDTQYF
CDR3 DNA: TGTGCCAGCAGGGAGAGATTCCGGACAGGGATTAGGCTAACTAGCACAGATACGCAGTATTTT

clone size: few
V gene: TRBV7-2
D gene: -
J gene: TRBJ1-2
CDR3 protein: CASTLSGSSYGYTF
CDR3 DNA: TGTGCCAGCACCCTATCCGGGAGCTCCTATGGCTACACCTTC

clone size: -
V gene: TRBV18
D gene: -
J gene: TRBJ2-5
CDR3 protein: CASSSPIQETQYF
CDR3 DNA: TGTGCCAGCTCATCCCCTATCCAAGAGACCCAGTACTTC

clone size: -
V gene: TRBV3-1
D gene: -
J gene: TRBJ1-4
CDR3 protein: CASSPRDSNEKLFF
CDR3 DNA: TGTGCCAGCAGCCCCCGGGACTCTAATGAAAAACTGTTTTTT

clone size: -
V gene: TRBV20-1
D gene: -
J gene: TRBJ2-2
CDR3 protein: CSATRSGTAGELFF
CDR3 DNA: TGCAGTGCCACCCGATCAGGGACGGCCGGGGAGCTGTTTTTT

clone size: -
V gene: TRBV11-3
D gene: -
J gene: TRBJ2-1
CDR3 protein: CASSLALAYNEQFF
CDR3 DNA: TGTGCCAGCAGCTTAGCGTTGGCTTACAATGAGCAGTTCTTC

clone size: -
V gene: TRBV12-3/TRBV12-4
D gene: -
J gene: TRBJ2-7
CDR3 protein: CASSLNGGAYEQYF
CDR3 DNA: TGTGCCAGCAGTTTAAATGGAGGGGCCTACGAGCAGTACTTC

clone size: once
V gene: TRBV29-1
D gene: TRBD2
J gene: TRBJ2-1
CDR3 protein: CSVDALANGNEQFF
CDR3 DNA: TGCAGCGTTGATGCACTAGCGAACGGGAATGAGCAGTTCTTC

clone size: -
V gene: TRBV9
D gene: TRBD2
J gene: TRBJ2-7
CDR3 protein: CASSVTGTSDYEQYF
CDR3 DNA: TGTGCCAGCAGCGTCACCGGGACTAGCGACTACGAGCAGTACTTC

clone size: -
V gene: TRBV13
D gene: TRBD1
J gene: TRBJ2-3
CDR3 protein: CASSLWTGTDTQYF
CDR3 DNA: TGTGCCAGCAGCCTCTGGACAGGGACCGATACGCAGTATTTT

clone size: -
V gene: TRBV27
D gene: TRBD1
J gene: TRBJ1-2
CDR3 protein: CASSPDRVSGYTF
CDR3 DNA: TGTGCCAGCAGCCCGGACAGGGTAAGCGGCTACACCTTC

clone size: few
V gene: TRBV5-1
D gene: -
J gene: TRBJ2-1
CDR3 protein: CASSDSGNEQFF
CDR3 DNA: TGCGCCAGCAGCGACAGTGGGAATGAGCAGTTCTTC